This T cell receptor beta chain was sequenced for a study of T cell changes during pregnancy in multiple sclerosis. Measured with immunoSEQ multiplex PCR; TCRdb has only the in-frame clones, and not every one. The data hold around 50,000 clones, with about 83% observed a single time. Germline V CDR1 and CDR2: SEHNR, FQNEAQ (reference sequence). CDR3 size: 15 residues. Trimming pared 4 bases from V and 0 bases from J, leaving 10 bases between. The rearrangement uses TRBV7-9 and TRBJ2-1; no definite D call. Sequencing used peripheral blood from another person, used as feeder cells. The clonotype comes from a human donor whose cells served as feeder cells for cultures in a pregnancy study. Here the CDR3 reads CASSWKEGSYNEQFF. The DNA for the CDR3 is TGTGCCAGCAGCTGGAAGGAAGGCTCCTACAATGAGCAGTTCTTC.